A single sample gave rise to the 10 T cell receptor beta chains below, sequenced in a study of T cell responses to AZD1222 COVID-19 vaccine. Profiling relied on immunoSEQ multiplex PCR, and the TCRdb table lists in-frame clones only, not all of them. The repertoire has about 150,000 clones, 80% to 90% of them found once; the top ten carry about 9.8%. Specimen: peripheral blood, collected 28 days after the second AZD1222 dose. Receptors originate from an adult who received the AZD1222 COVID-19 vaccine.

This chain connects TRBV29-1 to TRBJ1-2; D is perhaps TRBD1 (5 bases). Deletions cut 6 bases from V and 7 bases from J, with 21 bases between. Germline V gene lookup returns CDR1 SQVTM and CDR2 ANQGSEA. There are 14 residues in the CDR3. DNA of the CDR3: TGCAGCGTACTACTATCAGGGCACGGGTTTGGCTACACCTTC. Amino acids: CSVLLSGHGFGYTF.

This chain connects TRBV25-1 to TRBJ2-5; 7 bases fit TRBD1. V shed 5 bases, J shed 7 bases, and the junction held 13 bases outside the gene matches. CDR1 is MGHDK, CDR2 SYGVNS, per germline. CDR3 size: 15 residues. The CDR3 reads CASSLIGGTLGTQYF. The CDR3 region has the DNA TGTGCCAGCAGTTTAATAGGGGGCACACTTGGGACCCAGTACTTC.

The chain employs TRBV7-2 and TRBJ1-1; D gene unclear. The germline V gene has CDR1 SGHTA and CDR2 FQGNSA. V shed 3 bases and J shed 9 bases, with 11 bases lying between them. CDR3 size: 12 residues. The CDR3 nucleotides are TGTGCCAGCAGCTTTTTTCAGGAGAAAGCTTTCTTT. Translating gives CASSFFQEKAFF.

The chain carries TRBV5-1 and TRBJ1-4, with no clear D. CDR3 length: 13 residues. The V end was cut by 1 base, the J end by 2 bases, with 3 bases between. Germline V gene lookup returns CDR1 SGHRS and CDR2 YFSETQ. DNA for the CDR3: TGCGCCAGCAGCTTGATGACTAATGAAAAACTGTTTTTT. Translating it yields CASSLMTNEKLFF.

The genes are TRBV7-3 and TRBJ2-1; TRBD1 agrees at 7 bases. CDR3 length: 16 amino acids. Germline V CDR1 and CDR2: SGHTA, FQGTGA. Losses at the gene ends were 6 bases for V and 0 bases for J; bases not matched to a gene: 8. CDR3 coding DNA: TGTGCCAGCAGAGAAGGGGGCAGGGGCTCCTACAATGAGCAGTTCTTC. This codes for CASREGGRGSYNEQFF.

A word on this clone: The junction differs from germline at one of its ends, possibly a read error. The CDR3 bases are TGTGCTAGCAGCCCTCTAGCGGGGGCCTACAATGAGCAGTTCTTC. This gives the protein CASSPLAGAYNEQFF. The chain combines TRBV7-7 with TRBJ2-1, with 10 bases fitting TRBD2. Germline-derived CDR1 and CDR2 are SSHAT and FNYEAQ (reference sequence). The CDR3 extends over 15 amino acids.

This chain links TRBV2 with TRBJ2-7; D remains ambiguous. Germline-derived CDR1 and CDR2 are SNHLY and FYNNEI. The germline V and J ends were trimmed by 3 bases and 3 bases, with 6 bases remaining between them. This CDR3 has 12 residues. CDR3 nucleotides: TGTGCCAGCAGTGAGGAGATCTACGAGCAGTACTTC. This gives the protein CASSEEIYEQYF.

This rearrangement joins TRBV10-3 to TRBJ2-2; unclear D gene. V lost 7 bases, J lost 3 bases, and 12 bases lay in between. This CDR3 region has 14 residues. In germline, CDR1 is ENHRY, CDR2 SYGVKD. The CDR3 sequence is CAIKSSADTGELFF. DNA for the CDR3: TGTGCCATCAAGAGCTCTGCGGACACCGGGGAGCTGTTTTTT.

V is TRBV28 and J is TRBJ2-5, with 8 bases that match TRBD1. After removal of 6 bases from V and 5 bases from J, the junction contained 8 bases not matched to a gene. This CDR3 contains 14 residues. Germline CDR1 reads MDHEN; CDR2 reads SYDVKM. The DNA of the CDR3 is TGTGCCAGCAGGGCAGGGGGCTCAGAGGAGACCCAGTACTTC. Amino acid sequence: CASRAGGSEETQYF.

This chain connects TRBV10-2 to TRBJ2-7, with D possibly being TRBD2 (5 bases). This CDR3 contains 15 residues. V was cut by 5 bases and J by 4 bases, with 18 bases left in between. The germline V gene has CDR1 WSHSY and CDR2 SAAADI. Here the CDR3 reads CASSSEPPWEYEQYF. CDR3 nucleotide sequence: TGCGCCAGCAGTTCTGAACCCCCCTGGGAGTACGAGCAGTACTTC.